This is a list of T cell receptor beta chains from one sample in a study of CD8+CD57+ T cells in acquired aplastic anemia. From the reads, TCRdb called clonotypes with MiXCR, one entry per CDR3 protein. The repertoire holds about 68,000 distinct CDR3 sequences, with roughly half as singletons. The sample comprised sorted CD4+, CD8+, or CD8+CD57+ T cells (not recorded which) from PBMCs. Every receptor here comes from a human donor in good health, serving as a control. CDR3s include the opening cysteine and the closing phenylalanine or tryptophan. Some rows have no size entry. The others give once, few or many, or a class for an expanded clone.

V	size	J	CDR3
TRBV7-7	NA	TRBJ2-2	CASSQDRALTGELFF
TRBV11-2	NA	TRBJ2-3	CASSFRDSNTDTQYF
TRBV6-1	NA	TRBJ2-1	CASSEDPSGRVDEQFF
TRBV27	NA	TRBJ2-5	CASKLLRDSQETQYF
TRBV6-1	many	TRBJ1-4	CASSVEAGQGHEKLFF
TRBV29-1	medium-sized	TRBJ1-2	CSVEGAQGDAYGYTF
TRBV29-1	NA	TRBJ2-1	CSVDWGQGYNEQFF
TRBV6-4	many	TRBJ2-2	CASSDSPGTGELFF
TRBV5-1	many	TRBJ1-4	CASSKGQGGTNEKLFF
TRBV27	many	TRBJ2-7	CASSISTGGLHEQYF
TRBV5-1	NA	TRBJ1-2	CASSRGQDYEGYTF
TRBV2	medium-sized	TRBJ2-1	CASSESRGPYNEQFF
TRBV20-1	few	TRBJ1-2	CSAMRGFYGYTF
TRBV20-1	NA	TRBJ2-3	CSASIQRGTDTQYF
TRBV6-5	many	TRBJ1-4	CASSYTGGDREKLFF
TRBV2	NA	TRBJ1-5	CASSQDRSDQPQHF
TRBV25-1	NA	TRBJ1-1	CASSEPQGLTEAFF
TRBV7-2	NA	TRBJ2-7	CASSSGGPIHEQYF
TRBV3-1	many	TRBJ1-1	CASSPPGAGTPTEAFF
TRBV9	many	TRBJ2-3	CASSVDVAGGVRDTQYF
TRBV7-3	once	TRBJ2-5	CASSLSQPGTQYF
TRBV4-1	many	TRBJ2-7	CASSQESGGGSYEQYF
TRBV20-1	NA	TRBJ2-5	CSARDRVEGGETQCF
TRBV7-2	NA	TRBJ1-1	CASSLVLPTEAFF
TRBV7-9	NA	TRBJ2-7	CASSAGSYEQYF
TRBV4-1	few	TRBJ2-1	CASSQVLAGIEQFF
TRBV29-1	once	TRBJ1-1	CSVRGANTEAFF
TRBV10-2	NA	TRBJ2-7	CASNAGSGTRYEQYF
TRBV5-8	many	TRBJ2-7	CASSHDGGSGNEQYF
TRBV19	once	TRBJ1-5	CASSTTRGLVGNQPQHF
TRBV6-7	NA	TRBJ2-7	CASSLDRPGQGTYEQYF
TRBV29-1	NA	TRBJ2-5	CSAVAEIGGETQYF
TRBV19	NA	TRBJ1-5	CASSPRDRDLNQPQHF
TRBV7-2	NA	TRBJ2-7	CASSYWRGEQYF
TRBV9	NA	TRBJ2-7	CASSVAGGRPADEQYF
TRBV24-1	NA	TRBJ2-3	CATASTSGGKTDTQYF
TRBV10-2	NA	TRBJ1-2	CASRPGQRARYYGYTF
TRBV9	few	TRBJ2-2	CASSVHIGELFF
TRBV11-1	NA	TRBJ2-7	CASSLALRGVGHEQYF
TRBV7-9	few	TRBJ2-5	CASRRGETQYF
TRBV6-5	many	TRBJ1-2	CASTDIGGNGYTF
TRBV7-2	NA	TRBJ2-1	CASSAALGEQFF
TRBV5-6	many	TRBJ1-1	CASSLEGAVTEAFF
TRBV12-3/TRBV12-4	many	TRBJ2-1	CASRYEGGHYNEQFF
TRBV27	many	TRBJ1-2	CASSPERGYRAHYGYTF
TRBV2	NA	TRBJ2-5	CASTPDREETQYF
TRBV6-1	NA	TRBJ1-3	CASRLTGGNGNTIYF
TRBV11-2	many	TRBJ2-7	CASSLGGVVYEQYF
TRBV24-1	NA	TRBJ1-2	CATSGLQGDRYYGYTF
TRBV7-2	NA	TRBJ1-5	CASRLGRNQPQHF
TRBV29-1	NA	TRBJ1-1	CSVVGQGWTEAFF
TRBV4-2	many	TRBJ1-2	CASSVAGQQTYGYTF
TRBV7-7	NA	TRBJ1-4	CASSLDRDEAKLFF